This note documents a single T cell receptor beta chain sequence. This clone is large (0.1 to 1%) in its sample. Its antigen is still unknown. Base-call qualities are not available, and no considerably larger clone is one nucleotide away. This entry belongs to a study of TIL therapy for anti-PD-1-resistant metastatic lung cancer listed by TCRdb under 2021. In the study overall: Among the enrolled patients, the median age was roughly 55 years (range about 35-75), and the median tumor PD-L1 proportion score was less than 6.5%. Most of the cohort had lung adenocarcinoma, including a handful of EGFR-mutant tumors and two ALK-rearranged tumors, and half of the patients were either current or former smokers. A median non-synonymous tumor mutation burden of under 1.9 mutations per megabase was determined across the cohort by whole-exome sequencing. T cell receptor beta sequencing of tumor and peripheral blood was used to follow clonotypes across the tumor, the expanded TIL product and serial blood samples. On the study overall, not on this receptor specifically: The cohort was highly selected, including more treatment-naive, never-smoker and oncogene-addicted patients than is typical, which limits generalizability. The study protocol defined all tumor marker inferences as exploratory. Higher clonality and lower diversity were observed in expanded TIL cultures than in baseline intratumoral T cells (median clonality approximately 6.4% vs 31%, p < 0.0001). Clonal turnover during TIL culture was high, and many clones enriched in the product were not detected in the baseline tumor, suggesting clonal contraction instead of faithful expansion.

Interpreted using the paper, the time point label stands for: pre-treatment sample, taken before nivolumab and TIL therapy. The baseline tumor samples, taken from the same resection that was used to grow TIL, were excised metastases, most often pleural nodules or supraclavicular lymph nodes. Tumors were harvested prior to any PD-1/PD-L1 blockade, after which nivolumab was administered to patients, and lymphodepletion, expanded TIL infusion and IL-2 were given to patients who progressed. Adults with stage 4 NSCLC were enrolled in a dual-center phase I trial from late 2017 to early 2020. Samples were obtained from a single-arm, open-label phase I trial in which tumor-infiltrating lymphocyte therapy with nivolumab was evaluated in advanced non-small cell lung cancer. Portions of each resected tumor were snap-frozen in liquid nitrogen and were stored at -80 degrees C. Tumor regions of interest were selected on H&E sections using laser-capture macrodissection, ground into roughly 14 mg aliquots, and extracted using Qiagen Allprep kits.

Using bias-controlled multiplex PCR with the immunoSEQ v3 hsTCRB kit, the TCR beta CDR3 regions were amplified from genomic DNA. TCR libraries were sequenced on an Illumina NextSeq 500 to 2 million or so read pairs for survey level or roughly 5-6.5 million for deep level. The published analysis was carried out like this. Clonality was reported by immunoSEQ Analyzer software, which also assigned V, D and J genes and filtered out non-productive sequences. Repertoires of infused TIL and blood were compared using productive Simpson clonality and the Morisita overlap index of productive TRB rearrangements. Held by TCRdb, this immuneACCESS table contains in-frame sequences only and omits some clones. Under half of the omission traces to an unresolved V gene where checked; the cause of the rest is unknown. V, J and clone size are those of that table, while D and trimming were read from the DNA. For this sample there are 9,500 to 15,000 clones; about 54% appear just once. The top ten constitute approximately 7% of the sample.

CDR1 and CDR2, per the germline V gene, are MGHRA and YSYEKL. The junction carries 16 bases between V and J, which are trimmed by 0 bases and 4 bases respectively. From the cysteine through the phenylalanine, the CDR3 covers 16 amino acids. Solely the CDR3 DNA is kept, with 48 bases framed from the first base. The input for sequencing was tumor tissue, taken at baseline. The sequence was obtained from a person aged 25-85 years with non-small cell lung cancer. The receptor chain draws on TRBV4-1 and TRBJ2-7; the best D guess is TRBD1, with 5 bases matching. CDR3 reads: CASSQEGQGVQYEQYF. The DNA sequence is as follows: TGCGCCAGCAGCCAAGAAGGGCAAGGGGTACAATACGAGCAGTACTTC.